This T cell receptor beta chain was documented in a study of blood T cell repertoires in COVID-19. Looking at the study overall: Italy, Spain and the United States were the sources of the convalescent and acute COVID-19 samples.

The table came from immunoSEQ multiplex PCR; TCRdb's copy has only in-frame clones and leaves some out. The data contain 150,000 to 200,000 clones, around 81% of them singletons. Trimming took 3 bases from V and 7 from J, leaving 15 bases between them. The length of the CDR3 is 14 residues. Germline V gives CDR1 MNHEY, CDR2 SMNVEV (reference sequence). V and J are TRBV27 and TRBJ1-2, with unresolved D. Sequenced material: peripheral blood. This TCR came from a man between 65 and 85 years old with active or convalescent COVID-19. CDR3 sequence (DNA): TGTGCCAGCAGTTTGTCAGACCAACGGGGTGGCTACACCTTC. The encoded protein is CASSLSDQRGGYTF.